Sequencing of this T cell receptor (beta chain) was carried out in a study of T cell changes during pregnancy in multiple sclerosis (dated by TCRdb to about 2019). For context, the study as a whole: The study examined how the T cell repertoire changed over the course of pregnancy in women with multiple sclerosis.

Libraries were prepared through the immunoSEQ multiplex PCR assay. Sourced from immuneACCESS, this table was stored by TCRdb with only in-frame sequences that have V and J called. A share of the clones is absent; for the studies checked, an unresolved V gene accounts for under half, and the remainder has no known explanation. The sample table holds about 58,000 clones, of which 93% were seen once. Less than 5% of the sample is held by the ten biggest clonotypes. Of note for this clone: The antigen it recognizes is unknown. Per-base quality was not reported, and no clone a single base away is much larger than it.

Inclusive of the bounding cysteine and phenylalanine, the CDR3 is 16 residues long. Here the CDR3 DNA is all that survives: 48 bases in frame from base 1. The germline V gene encodes CDR1 LGHNA and CDR2 YSLEER. V is cut by 4 bases and J by 4 bases, and the space between the germline ends is 19 bases. Recombination linked TRBV4-3 to TRBJ1-1; the best D guess is TRBD1, with 6 bases matching. The TCR sequence derives from a female donor with multiple sclerosis, enrolled in a pregnancy study. The specimen comprised CD8+ T cells from peripheral blood mononuclear cells, sampled in the second trimester of pregnancy. The nucleotide sequence is TGCGCCAGCAGCCGCAAGATCGGTATAGGGGGCACTGAAGCTTTCTTT. The encoded protein is CASSRKIGIGGTEAFF.